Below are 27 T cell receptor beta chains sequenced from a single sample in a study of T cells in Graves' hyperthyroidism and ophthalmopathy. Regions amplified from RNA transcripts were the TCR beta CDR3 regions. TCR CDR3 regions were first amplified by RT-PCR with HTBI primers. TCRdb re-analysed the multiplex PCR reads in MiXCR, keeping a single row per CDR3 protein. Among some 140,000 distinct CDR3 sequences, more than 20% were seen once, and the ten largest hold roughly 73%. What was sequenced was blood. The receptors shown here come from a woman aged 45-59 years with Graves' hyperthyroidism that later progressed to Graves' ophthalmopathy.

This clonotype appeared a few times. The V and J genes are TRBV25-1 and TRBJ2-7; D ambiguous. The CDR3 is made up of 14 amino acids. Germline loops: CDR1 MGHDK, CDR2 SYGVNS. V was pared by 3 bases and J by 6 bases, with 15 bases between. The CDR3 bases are TGTGCCAGCAGTGAGCTGTCGTTCTACTCCGAGCAGTACTTC. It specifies CASSELSFYSEQYF.

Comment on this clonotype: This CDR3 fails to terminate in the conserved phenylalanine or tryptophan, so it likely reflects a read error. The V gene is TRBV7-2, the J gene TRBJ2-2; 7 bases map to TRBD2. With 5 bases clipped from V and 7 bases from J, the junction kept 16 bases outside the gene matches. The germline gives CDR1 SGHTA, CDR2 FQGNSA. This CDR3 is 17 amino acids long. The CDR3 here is CASSISFRTRGIGELFS. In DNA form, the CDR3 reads TGTGCCAGCAGCATTAGTTTCCGGACTAGAGGCATCGGGGAGCTGTTTTCT.

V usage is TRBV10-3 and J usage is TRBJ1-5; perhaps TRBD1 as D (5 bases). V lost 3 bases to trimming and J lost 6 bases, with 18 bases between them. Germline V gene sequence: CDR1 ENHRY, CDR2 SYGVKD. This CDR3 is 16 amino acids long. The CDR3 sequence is CAISDGGARVGQPQHF. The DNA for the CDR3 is TGTGCCATCAGTGACGGAGGGGCGCGAGTCGGTCAGCCCCAGCATTTT.

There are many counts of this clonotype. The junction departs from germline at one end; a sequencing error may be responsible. CDR3 in amino acids: CASGEGNEKLFF. The CDR3 coding sequence is TGTGCCAGCGGTGAAGGAAATGAAAAACTGTTTTTT. The chain recombines TRBV6-1 with TRBJ1-4, with unresolved D. Germline loops: CDR1 MNHNS, CDR2 SASEGT. This CDR3 has 12 residues.

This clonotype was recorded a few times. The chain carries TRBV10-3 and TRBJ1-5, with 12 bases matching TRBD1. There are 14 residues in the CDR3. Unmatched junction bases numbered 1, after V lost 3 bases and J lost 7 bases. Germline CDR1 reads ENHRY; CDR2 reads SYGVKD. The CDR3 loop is CAISEGTGGQPQHF. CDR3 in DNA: TGTGCCATCAGTGAAGGGACAGGGGGCCAGCCCCAGCATTTT.

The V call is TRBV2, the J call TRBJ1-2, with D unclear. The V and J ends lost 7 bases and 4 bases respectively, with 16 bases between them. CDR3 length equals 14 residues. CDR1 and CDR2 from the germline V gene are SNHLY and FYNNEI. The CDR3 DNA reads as TGTGCCAGCACCTCTCCTAAACGGGGCTATGGCTACACCTTC. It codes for CASTSPKRGYGYTF.

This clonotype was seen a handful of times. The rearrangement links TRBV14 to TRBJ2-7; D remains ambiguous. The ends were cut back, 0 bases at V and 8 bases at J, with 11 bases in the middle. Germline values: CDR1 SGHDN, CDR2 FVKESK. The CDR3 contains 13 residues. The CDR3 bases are TGTGCCAGCAGCCAAGACCCACGACGGCAGCAGTACTTC. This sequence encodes CASSQDPRRQQYF.

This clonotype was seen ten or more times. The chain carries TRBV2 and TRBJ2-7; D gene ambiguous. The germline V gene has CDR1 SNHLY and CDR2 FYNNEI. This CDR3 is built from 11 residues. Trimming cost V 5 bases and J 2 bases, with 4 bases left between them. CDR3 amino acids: CASSIAYEQYF. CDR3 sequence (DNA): TGTGCCAGCAGTATCGCCTACGAGCAGTACTTC.

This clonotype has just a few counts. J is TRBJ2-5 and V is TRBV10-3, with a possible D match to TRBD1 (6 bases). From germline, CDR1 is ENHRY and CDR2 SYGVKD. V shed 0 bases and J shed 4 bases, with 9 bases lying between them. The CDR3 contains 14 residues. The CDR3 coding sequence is TGTGCCATCAGTGAGTCAGAGGGGGTAGAGACCCAGTACTTC. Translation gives CAISESEGVETQYF.

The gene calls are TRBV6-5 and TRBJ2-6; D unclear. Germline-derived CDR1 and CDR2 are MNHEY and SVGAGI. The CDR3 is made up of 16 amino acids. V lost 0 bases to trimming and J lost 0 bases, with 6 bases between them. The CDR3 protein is CASSYSFRSGANVLTF. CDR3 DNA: TGTGCCAGCAGTTACTCGTTCCGCTCTGGGGCCAACGTCCTGACTTTC.

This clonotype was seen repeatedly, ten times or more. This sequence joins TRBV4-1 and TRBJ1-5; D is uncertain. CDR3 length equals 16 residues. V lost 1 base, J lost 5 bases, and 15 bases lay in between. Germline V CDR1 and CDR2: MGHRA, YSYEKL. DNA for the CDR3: TGCGCCAGCAGCCAAGGGGGTGGGTTGGGCTATCAGCCCCAGCATTTT. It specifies CASSQGGGLGYQPQHF.

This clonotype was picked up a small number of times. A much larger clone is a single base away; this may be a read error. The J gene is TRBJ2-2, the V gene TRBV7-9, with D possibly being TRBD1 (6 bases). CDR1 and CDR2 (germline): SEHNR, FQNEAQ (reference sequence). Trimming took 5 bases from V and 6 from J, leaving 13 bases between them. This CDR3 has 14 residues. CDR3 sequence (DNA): TGTGCCAGCAGCCCGACACAGGGCGCCGGGGAGCTGTTTTTT. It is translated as CASSPTQGAGELFF.

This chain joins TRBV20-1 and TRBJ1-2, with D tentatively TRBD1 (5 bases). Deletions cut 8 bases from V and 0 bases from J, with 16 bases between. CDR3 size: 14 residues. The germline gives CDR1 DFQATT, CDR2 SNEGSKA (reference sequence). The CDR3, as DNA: TGCAGTCCCGCAGCGGGGGGAGCTAACTATGGCTACACCTTC. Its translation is CSPAAGGANYGYTF.

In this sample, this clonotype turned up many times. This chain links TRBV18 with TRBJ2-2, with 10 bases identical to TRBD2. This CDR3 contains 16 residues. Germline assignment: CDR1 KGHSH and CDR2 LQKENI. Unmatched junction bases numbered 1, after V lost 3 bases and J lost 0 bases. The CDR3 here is CASSPLAGANTGELFF. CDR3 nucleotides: TGTGCCAGCTCACCCCTAGCGGGAGCGAACACCGGGGAGCTGTTTTTT.

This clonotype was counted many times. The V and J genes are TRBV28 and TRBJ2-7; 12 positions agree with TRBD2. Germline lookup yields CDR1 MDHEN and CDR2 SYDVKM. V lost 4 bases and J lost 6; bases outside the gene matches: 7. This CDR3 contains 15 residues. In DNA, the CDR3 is TGTGCCAGCAGTTCGGGACTAGCGGGTATATCCGAGCAGTACTTC. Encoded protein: CASSSGLAGISEQYF.

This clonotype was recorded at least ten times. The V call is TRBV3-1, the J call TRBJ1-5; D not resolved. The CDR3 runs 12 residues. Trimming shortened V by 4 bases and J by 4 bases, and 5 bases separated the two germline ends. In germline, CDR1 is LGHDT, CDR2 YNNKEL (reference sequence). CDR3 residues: CASSRGNQPQHF. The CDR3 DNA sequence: TGTGCCAGCAGCCGTGGTAATCAGCCCCAGCATTTT.

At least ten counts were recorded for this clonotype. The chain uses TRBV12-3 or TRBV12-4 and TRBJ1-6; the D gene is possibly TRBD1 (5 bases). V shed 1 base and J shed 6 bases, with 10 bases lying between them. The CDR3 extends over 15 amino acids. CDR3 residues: CASSLVGQGNSPLHF. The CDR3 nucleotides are TGTGCCAGCAGTTTAGTGGGGCAGGGTAATTCACCCCTCCACTTT.

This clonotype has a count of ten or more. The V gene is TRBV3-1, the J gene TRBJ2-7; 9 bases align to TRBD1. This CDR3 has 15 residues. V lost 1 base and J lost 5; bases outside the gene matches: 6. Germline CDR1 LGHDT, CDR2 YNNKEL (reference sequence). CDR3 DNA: TGTGCCAGCAGCCAAGGCGGGGACAGGGTACACGAGCAGTACTTC. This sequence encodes CASSQGGDRVHEQYF.

The CDR3 nucleotides are TGCGCCAGCAGCCAAGATGGGGCGGGCAGATCACATGAAAAACTGTTTTTT. This encodes CASSQDGAGRSHEKLFF. The J gene is TRBJ1-4, the V gene TRBV4-1, with TRBD1 as a possible D gene (5 bases). CDR1 and CDR2 (germline): MGHRA, YSYEKL. Trimming cost V 0 bases and J 6 bases, with 17 bases left between them. The CDR3 covers 17 residues.

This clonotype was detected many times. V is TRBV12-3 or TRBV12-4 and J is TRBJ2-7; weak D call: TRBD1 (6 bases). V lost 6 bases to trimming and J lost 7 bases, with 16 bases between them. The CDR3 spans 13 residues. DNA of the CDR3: TGTGCCAGCAGGCACCAACTTCAGGGGGAGCAGTACTTC. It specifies CASRHQLQGEQYF.

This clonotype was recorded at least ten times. The CDR3 protein is CSVDSGSDTQYF. The CDR3 coding sequence is TGCAGCGTTGATAGCGGATCAGATACGCAGTATTTT. The gene calls are TRBV29-1 and TRBJ2-3; TRBD2 might be the D (6 bases). Germline-derived CDR1 and CDR2 are SQVTM and ANQGSEA. The CDR3 spans 12 residues. V dropped 3 bases and J dropped 4 bases, with 8 bases sitting between them.

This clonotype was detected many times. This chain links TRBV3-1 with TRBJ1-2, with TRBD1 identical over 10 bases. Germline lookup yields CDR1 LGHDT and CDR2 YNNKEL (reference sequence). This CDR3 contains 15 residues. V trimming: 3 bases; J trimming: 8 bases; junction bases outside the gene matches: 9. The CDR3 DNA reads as TGTGCCAGCAGCCAGGGGGACAGGGGAGCAGGGGGCTACACCTTC. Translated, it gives CASSQGDRGAGGYTF. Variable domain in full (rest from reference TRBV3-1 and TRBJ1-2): DTAVSQTPKYLVTQMGNDKSIKCEQNLGHDTMYWYKQDSKKFLKIMFSYNNKELIINETVPNRFSPKSPDKAHLNLHINSLELGDSAVYFCASSQGDRGAGGYTFGSGTRLTVV.

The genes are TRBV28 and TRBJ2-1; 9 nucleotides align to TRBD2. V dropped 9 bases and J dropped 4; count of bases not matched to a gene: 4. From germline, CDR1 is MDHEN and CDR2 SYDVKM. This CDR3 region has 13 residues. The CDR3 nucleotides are TGTGCCAGTTATAGCGGGAGTTACAATGAGCAGTTCTTC. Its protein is CASYSGSYNEQFF.

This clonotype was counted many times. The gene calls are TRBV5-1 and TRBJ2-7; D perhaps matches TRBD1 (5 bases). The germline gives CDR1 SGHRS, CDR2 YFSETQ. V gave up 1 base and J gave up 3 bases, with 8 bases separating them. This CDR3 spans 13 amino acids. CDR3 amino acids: CASSLLGDYEQYF. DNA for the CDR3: TGCGCCAGCAGCTTGCTAGGGGACTACGAGCAGTACTTC.

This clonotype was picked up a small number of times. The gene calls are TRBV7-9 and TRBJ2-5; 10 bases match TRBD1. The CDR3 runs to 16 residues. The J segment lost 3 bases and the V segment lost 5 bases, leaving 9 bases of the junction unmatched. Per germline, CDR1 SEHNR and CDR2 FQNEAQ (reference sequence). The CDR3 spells CASSLNRDRGKETQYF. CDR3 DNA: TGTGCCAGCAGCCTCAACCGGGACAGGGGAAAAGAGACCCAGTACTTC.

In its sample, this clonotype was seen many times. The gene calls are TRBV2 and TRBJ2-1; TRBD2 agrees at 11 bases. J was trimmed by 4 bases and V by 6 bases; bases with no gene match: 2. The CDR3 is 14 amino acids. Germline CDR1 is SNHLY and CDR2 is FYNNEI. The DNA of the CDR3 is TGTGCCAGCAGGGGGACTAGCGGATACAATGAGCAGTTCTTC. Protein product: CASRGTSGYNEQFF.

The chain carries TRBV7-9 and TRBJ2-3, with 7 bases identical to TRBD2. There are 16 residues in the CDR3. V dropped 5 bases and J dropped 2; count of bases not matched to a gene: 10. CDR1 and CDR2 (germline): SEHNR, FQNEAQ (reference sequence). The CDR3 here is CASSHLAEINTDTQYF. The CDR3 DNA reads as TGTGCCAGCAGCCACCTAGCGGAGATCAACACAGATACGCAGTATTTT.